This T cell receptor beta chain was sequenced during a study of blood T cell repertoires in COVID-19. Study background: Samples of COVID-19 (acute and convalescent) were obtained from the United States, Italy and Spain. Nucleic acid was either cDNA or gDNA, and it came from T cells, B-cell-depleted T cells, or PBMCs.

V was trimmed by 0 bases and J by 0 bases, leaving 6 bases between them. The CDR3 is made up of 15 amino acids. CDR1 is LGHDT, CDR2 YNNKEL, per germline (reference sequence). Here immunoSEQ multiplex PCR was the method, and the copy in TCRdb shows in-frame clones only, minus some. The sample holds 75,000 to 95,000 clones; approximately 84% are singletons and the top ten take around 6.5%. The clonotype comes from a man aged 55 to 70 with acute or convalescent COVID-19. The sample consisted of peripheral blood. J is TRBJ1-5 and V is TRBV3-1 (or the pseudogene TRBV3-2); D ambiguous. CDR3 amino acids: CASSQDRFSNQPQHF. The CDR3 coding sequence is TGTGCCAGCAGCCAAGACAGGTTTAGCAATCAGCCCCAGCATTTT.